One sample yielded the 4 T cell receptor beta chains listed below, sequenced in a study of blood T cells in healthy people across ages. Combining a sample-barcoded 5' primer with a J-beta primer mix, a second PCR ran for about 6 to 11 cycles. TCRdb re-analysed the 5' RACE reads in MiXCR, keeping a single row per CDR3 protein. The table includes about 800,000 distinct CDR3 sequences, around 50% detected once. Sequencing was carried out using blood. The receptors were sampled from a man older than 75 in good health.

The V gene is TRBV28, the J gene TRBJ2-4, with 9 bases that match TRBD2. Judging by the DNA end, TRBJ2-7 fits better; the J call may be wrong. The CDR3 is made up of 15 amino acids. CDR1 is MDHEN, CDR2 SYDVKM, per germline. This chain's CDR3 is CASSLGGTSRYEQYF. The CDR3 region has the DNA TGTGCCAGCAGTCTAGGGGGGACTAGCAGATACGAGCAGTACTTC.

This clonotype was detected only a few times. J is TRBJ2-7 and V is TRBV29-1, with D possibly called TRBD1 or TRBD2 (6 bases each). Trimming removed 5 bases at V and 7 bases at J, with 15 bases between. This CDR3 region has 12 residues. Per the germline V gene, CDR1 is SQVTM and CDR2 is ANQGSEA. CDR3 nucleotide sequence: TGCAGCGTTTCGCGACTAGGGGGGGAGCAGTACTTC. Translation: CSVSRLGGEQYF.

This clonotype has more than one count but fewer than ten. This sequence joins TRBV12-3 or TRBV12-4 and TRBJ2-7, with 10 nucleotides matching TRBD2. The CDR3 covers 17 residues. The V and J ends lost 5 bases and 0 bases, in that order; junction bases with no gene match: 10. CDR3 residues: CASSRTPSGSTSYEQYF. Written as DNA, the CDR3 is TGTGCCAGCAGTCGTACTCCTAGCGGGAGTACCTCCTACGAGCAGTACTTC.

Only a few counts were recorded for this clonotype. The chain joins TRBV29-1 to TRBJ2-1; TRBD2 matches 10 bases. Per germline, CDR1 SQVTM and CDR2 ANQGSEA. V was pared by 1 base and J by 2 bases, with 5 bases of the junction left unmatched. The CDR3 covers 16 residues. Written as DNA, the CDR3 is TGCAGCGTTGAAGCCCCTAGCGGGGGTACCTACAATGAGCAGTTCTTC. Its protein is CSVEAPSGGTYNEQFF.